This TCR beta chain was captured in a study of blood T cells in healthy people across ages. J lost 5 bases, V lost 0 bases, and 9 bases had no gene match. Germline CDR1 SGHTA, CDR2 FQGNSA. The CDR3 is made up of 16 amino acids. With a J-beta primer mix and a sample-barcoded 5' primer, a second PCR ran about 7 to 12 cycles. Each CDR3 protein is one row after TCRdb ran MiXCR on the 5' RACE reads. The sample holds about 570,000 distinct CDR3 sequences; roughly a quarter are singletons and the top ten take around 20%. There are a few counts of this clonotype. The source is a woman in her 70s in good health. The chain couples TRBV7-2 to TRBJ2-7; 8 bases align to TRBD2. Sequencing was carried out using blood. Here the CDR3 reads CASSLALGLASHEQYF. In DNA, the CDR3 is TGTGCCAGCAGCTTAGCGCTCGGACTAGCTAGCCACGAGCAGTACTTC.